The sequence of this T cell receptor (beta chain) was determined in a study of STAT3 mutations in large granular lymphocyte leukemia. Whole-study results and caveats: In several patients, dominant TCR clone burden exceeded STAT3 mutant burden. In 6 of 18 patients, new TCR clonotypes emerged after therapy. In T-cell large granular lymphocyte leukemia, about half of patients showed multiple immunodominant subclonotypes. A small but highly pathogenic clone may have been missed.

Regarding this clone: Antigen: not known.

Each sample's TCRbeta library yielded on average around 41,000 productive templates. TCRdb's copy holds only in-frame clones and misses some; the assay was immunoSEQ multiplex PCR. The data contain under 9,500 clones, roughly 88% of them seen just once; the ten biggest clones take up more than 70%. This sequence originates from a man at least 80 years old with T-cell large granular lymphocyte leukemia. Some clones in this sample may be carry-over from other donors' samples. Sequenced input: peripheral blood mononuclear cells.

CDR3 in amino acids: CSVTGTGGSYEQYF. CDR3 DNA sequence: TGCAGCGTTACCGGGACAGGGGGTTCCTACGAGCAGTACTTC. This rearrangement joins TRBV29-1 to TRBJ2-7; 11 bases fit TRBD1. From germline, CDR1 is SQVTM and CDR2 ANQGSEA. V shed 5 bases and J 1 base; nucleotides not matched to a gene: 4. The CDR3 extends over 14 amino acids.